This passage covers 7 T cell receptor beta chains from one sample sequenced in a study of cytomegalovirus exposure and HLA in healthy donors. The study ran its PCR with 60 Vbeta and 13 Jbeta primers. The data were produced by immunoSEQ multiplex PCR, yet TCRdb's version contains in-frame clones alone and is incomplete. The sample has roughly 200,000 clones; 79% are singletons. Sequenced input: PBMCs. The receptors stem from a girl aged 5 to 17 in good health and CMV-seropositive.

V is TRBV5-1 and J is TRBJ2-7; 8 bases match TRBD2. Germline V CDR1 and CDR2: SGHRS, YFSETQ. The V segment lost 4 bases and the J segment 3 bases; nucleotides outside the gene matches: 6. The CDR3 covers 14 residues. The CDR3 is CASSPGLVGYEQYF. Here the CDR3 DNA reads TGCGCCAGCAGCCCGGGACTAGTCGGCTACGAGCAGTACTTC.

The J gene is TRBJ1-1, the V gene TRBV27; the D gene is possibly TRBD1 (6 bases). Trimming took off 2 bases at V and 1 base at J, with 14 bases between the two ends. The CDR3 is made up of 16 amino acids. The germline gives CDR1 MNHEY, CDR2 SMNVEV (reference sequence). The CDR3 loop reads CASSLHPRTANTEAFF. Written as DNA, the CDR3 is TGTGCCAGCAGTTTACATCCACGGACAGCGAACACTGAAGCTTTCTTT.

The V call is TRBV4-1, the J call TRBJ2-5; D possibly corresponds to TRBD2 (6 bases). This CDR3 is built from 14 residues. V lost 4 bases and J lost 1, with 10 bases in between. Germline CDR1 MGHRA, CDR2 YSYEKL. This CDR3 reads CASSPGLPQETQYF. DNA of the CDR3: TGCGCCAGCAGCCCGGGACTGCCCCAAGAGACCCAGTACTTC.

The gene calls are TRBV5-1 and TRBJ1-1; D is unclear. Germline V gene lookup returns CDR1 SGHRS and CDR2 YFSETQ. This CDR3 spans 14 amino acids. The V gene lost 0 bases and the J gene lost 4 bases, with 10 bases spanning the gap. The CDR3 sequence: CASSLDSTFTEAFF. The CDR3 DNA reads as TGCGCCAGCAGCTTGGACAGTACTTTCACTGAAGCTTTCTTT.

This clone was detected a few times. The V gene is TRBV27, the J gene TRBJ2-7, with 7 bases aligning to TRBD1. J lost 2 bases, V lost 6 bases, and 4 bases had no gene match. Germline V gives CDR1 MNHEY, CDR2 SMNVEV (reference sequence). The CDR3 contains 13 residues. This CDR3 is CASSPDRAYEQYF. DNA of the CDR3: TGTGCCAGCAGCCCAGACAGGGCCTACGAGCAGTACTTC.

This chain links TRBV5-1 with TRBJ2-7, with TRBD1 matching 9 bases. CDR3 length: 20 residues. Trimming removed 4 bases from V and 2 bases from J; junction bases left unmatched: 22. Germline V gene data show CDR1 as SGHRS and CDR2 as YFSETQ. The CDR3 sequence is CASSPILGGQGLRGAYEQYF. The CDR3 bases are TGCGCCAGCAGCCCGATCTTAGGGGGACAGGGTTTGAGAGGCGCCTACGAGCAGTACTTC.

The genes are TRBV11-3 and TRBJ1-1; D is unclear. The germline CDR1 and CDR2 sequences are SGHNT and YENEEA. The CDR3 is 11 amino acids. The germline V and J ends were trimmed by 2 bases and 5 bases, with 3 bases remaining between them. CDR3 DNA sequence: TGTGCCAGCAGCTTACAGACTGAAGCTTTCTTT. Translated, it gives CASSLQTEAFF.